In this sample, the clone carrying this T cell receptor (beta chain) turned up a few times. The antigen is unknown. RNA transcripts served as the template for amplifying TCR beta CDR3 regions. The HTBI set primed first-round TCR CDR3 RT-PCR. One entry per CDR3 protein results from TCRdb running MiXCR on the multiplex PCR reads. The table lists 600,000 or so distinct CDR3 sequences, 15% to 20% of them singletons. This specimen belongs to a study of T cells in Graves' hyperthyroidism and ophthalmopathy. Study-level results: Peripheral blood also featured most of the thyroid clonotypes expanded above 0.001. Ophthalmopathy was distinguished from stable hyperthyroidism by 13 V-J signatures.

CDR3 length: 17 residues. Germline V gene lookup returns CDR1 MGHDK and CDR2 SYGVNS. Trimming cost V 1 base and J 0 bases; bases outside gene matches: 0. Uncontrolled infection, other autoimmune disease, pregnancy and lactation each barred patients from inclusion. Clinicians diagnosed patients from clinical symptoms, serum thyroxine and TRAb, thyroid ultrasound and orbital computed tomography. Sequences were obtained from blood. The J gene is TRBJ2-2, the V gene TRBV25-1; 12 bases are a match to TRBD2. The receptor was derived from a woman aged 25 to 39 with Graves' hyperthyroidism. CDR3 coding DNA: TGTGCCAGCAGTGAATCTAGCGGGAGGGCGAACACCGGGGAGCTGTTTTTT. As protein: CASSESSGRANTGELFF. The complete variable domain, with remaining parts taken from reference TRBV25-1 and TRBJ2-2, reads EADIYQTPRYLVIGTGKKITLECSQTMGHDKMYWYQQDPGMELHLIHYSYGVNSTEKGDLSSESTVSRIRTEHFPLTLESARPSHTSQYLCASSESSGRANTGELFFGEGSRLTVL.